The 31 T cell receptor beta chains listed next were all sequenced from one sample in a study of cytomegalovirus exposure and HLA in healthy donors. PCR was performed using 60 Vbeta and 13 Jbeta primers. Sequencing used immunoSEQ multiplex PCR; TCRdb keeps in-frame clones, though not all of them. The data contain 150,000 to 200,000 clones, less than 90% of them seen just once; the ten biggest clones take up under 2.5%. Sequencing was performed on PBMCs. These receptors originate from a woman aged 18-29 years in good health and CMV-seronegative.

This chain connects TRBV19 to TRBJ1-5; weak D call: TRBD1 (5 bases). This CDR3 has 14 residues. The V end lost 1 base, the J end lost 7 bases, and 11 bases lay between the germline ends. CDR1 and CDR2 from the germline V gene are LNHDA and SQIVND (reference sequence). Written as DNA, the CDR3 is TGTGCCAGTAGTATAGGGGGTGGGGGGCAGCCCCAGCATTTT. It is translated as CASSIGGGGQPQHF.

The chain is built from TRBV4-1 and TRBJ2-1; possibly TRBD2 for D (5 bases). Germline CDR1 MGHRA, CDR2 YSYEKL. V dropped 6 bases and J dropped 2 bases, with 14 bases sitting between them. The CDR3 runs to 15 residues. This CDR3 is CASRAVYRPYNEQFF. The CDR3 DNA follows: TGCGCCAGCAGAGCGGTTTATAGGCCCTACAATGAGCAGTTCTTC.

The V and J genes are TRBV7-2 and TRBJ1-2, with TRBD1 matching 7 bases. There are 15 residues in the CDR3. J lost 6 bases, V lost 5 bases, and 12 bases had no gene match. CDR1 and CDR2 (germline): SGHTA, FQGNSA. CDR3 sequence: CASSPGSGQGDGYTF. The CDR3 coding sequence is TGTGCCAGCAGCCCCGGGTCCGGGCAGGGGGATGGCTACACCTTC.

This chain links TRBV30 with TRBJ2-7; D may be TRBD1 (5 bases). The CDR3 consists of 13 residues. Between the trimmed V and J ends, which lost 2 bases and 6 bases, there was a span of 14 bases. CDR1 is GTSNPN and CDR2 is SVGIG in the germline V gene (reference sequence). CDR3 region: CAWSKGNRREQYF. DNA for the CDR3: TGTGCCTGGAGTAAAGGGAACAGGCGCGAGCAGTACTTC.

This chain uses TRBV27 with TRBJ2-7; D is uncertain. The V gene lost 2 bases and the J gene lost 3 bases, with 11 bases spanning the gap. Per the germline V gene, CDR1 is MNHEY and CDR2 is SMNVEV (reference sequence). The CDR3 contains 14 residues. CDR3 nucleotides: TGTGCCAGCAGTTTAGGCGGTTCCCTCTACGAGCAGTACTTC. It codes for CASSLGGSLYEQYF.

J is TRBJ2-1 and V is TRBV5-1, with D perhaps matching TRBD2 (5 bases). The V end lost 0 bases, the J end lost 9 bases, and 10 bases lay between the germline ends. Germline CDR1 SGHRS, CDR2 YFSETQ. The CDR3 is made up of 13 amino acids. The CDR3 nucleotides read TGCGCCAGCAGCTTGGGGCTTAGCGCTGAGCAGTTCTTC. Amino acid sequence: CASSLGLSAEQFF.

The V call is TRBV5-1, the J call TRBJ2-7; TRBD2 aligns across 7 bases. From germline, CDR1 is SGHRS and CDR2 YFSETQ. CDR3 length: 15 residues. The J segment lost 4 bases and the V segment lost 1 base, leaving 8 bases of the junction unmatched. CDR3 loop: CASSLRVGGGYEQYF. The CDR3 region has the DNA TGCGCCAGCAGCTTGCGTGTGGGCGGGGGATACGAGCAGTACTTC.

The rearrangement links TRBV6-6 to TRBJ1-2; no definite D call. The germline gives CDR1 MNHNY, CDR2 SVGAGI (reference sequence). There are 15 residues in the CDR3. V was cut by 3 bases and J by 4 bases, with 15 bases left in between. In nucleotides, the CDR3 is TGTGCCAGCAGTTATTTCTCTCAGCGCATCTATGGCTACACCTTC. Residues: CASSYFSQRIYGYTF.

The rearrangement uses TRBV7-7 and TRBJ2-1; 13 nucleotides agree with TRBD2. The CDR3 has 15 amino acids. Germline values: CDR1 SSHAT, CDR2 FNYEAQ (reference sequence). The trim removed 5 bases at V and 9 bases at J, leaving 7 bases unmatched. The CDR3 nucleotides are TGTGCCAGCAGCCCTGGACTAGCGGGGGTCACTGAGCAGTTCTTC. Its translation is CASSPGLAGVTEQFF. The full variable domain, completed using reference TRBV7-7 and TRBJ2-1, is GAGVSQSPRYKVTKRGQDVTLRCDPISSHATLYWYQQALGQGPEFLTYFNYEAQPDKSGLPSDRFSAERPEGSISTLTIQRTEQRDSAMYRCASSPGLAGVTEQFFGPGTRLTVL.

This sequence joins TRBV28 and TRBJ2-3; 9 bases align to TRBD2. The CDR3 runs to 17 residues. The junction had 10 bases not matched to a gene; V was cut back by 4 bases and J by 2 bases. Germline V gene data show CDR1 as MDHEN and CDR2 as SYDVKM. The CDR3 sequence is CASSWSPSGNPTDTQYF. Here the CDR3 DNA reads TGTGCCAGCAGTTGGTCTCCTAGCGGGAACCCCACAGATACGCAGTATTTT.

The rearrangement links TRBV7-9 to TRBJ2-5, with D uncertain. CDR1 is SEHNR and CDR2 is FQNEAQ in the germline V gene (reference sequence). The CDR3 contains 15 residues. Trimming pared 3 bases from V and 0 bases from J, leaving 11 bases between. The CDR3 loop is CASSFRPEYQETQYF. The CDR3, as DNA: TGTGCCAGCAGCTTTAGGCCGGAGTACCAAGAGACCCAGTACTTC.

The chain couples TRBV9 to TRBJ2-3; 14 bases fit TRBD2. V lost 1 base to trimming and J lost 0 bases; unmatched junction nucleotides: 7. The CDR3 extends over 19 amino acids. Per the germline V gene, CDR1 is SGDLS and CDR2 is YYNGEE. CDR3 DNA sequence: TGTGCCAGCAGCGTAATAGGACTAGCGGGGGGAGCTAGCACAGATACGCAGTATTTT. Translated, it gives CASSVIGLAGGASTDTQYF. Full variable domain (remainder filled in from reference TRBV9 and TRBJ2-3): DSGVTQTPKHLITATGQRVTLRCSPRSGDLSVYWYQQSLDQGLQFLIQYYNGEERAKGNILERFSAQQFPDLHSELNLSSLELGDSALYFCASSVIGLAGGASTDTQYFGPGTRLTVL.

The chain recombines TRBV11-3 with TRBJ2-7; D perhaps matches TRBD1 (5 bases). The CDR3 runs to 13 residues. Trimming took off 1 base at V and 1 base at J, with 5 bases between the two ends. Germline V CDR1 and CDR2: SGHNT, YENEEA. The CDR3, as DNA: TGTGCCAGCAGCTTAGGACAGTCCTACGAGCAGTACTTC. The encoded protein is CASSLGQSYEQYF.

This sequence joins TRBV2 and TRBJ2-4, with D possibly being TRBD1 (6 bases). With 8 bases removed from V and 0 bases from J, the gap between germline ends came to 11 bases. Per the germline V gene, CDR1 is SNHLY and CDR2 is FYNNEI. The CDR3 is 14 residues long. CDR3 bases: TGTGCCAGCCGACGGACAGTAGCCAAAAACATTCAGTACTTC. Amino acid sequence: CASRRTVAKNIQYF.

CDR3 DNA: TGTGCCAGCAGCCGGAACACAGGGGGCTATGGCTACACCTTC. Protein product: CASSRNTGGYGYTF. This chain uses TRBV14 with TRBJ1-2; the match to TRBD1 covers 8 bases. Germline-derived CDR1 and CDR2 are SGHDN and FVKESK. The CDR3 loop spans 14 amino acids. V lost 4 bases, J lost 4 bases, and 5 bases stayed unmatched.

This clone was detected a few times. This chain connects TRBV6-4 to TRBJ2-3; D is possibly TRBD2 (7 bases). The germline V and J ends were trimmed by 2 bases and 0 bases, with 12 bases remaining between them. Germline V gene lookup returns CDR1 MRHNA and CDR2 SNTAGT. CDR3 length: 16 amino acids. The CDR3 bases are TGTGCCAGCAGTGACGGGGGGGGCAGTAGCACAGATACGCAGTATTTT. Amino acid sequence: CASSDGGGSSTDTQYF.

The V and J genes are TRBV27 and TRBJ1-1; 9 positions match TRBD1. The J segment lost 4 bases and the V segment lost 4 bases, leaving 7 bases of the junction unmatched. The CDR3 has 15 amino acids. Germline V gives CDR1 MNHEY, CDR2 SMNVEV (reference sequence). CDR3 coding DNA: TGTGCCAGCAGTTCTTCCGCGACAGGGGGCACTGAAGCTTTCTTT. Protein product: CASSSSATGGTEAFF.

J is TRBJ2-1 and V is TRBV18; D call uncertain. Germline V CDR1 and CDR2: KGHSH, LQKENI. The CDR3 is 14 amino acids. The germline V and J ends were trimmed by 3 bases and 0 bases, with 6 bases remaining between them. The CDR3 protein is CASSPAGSYNEQFF. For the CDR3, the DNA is TGTGCCAGCTCACCGGCAGGCTCCTACAATGAGCAGTTCTTC.

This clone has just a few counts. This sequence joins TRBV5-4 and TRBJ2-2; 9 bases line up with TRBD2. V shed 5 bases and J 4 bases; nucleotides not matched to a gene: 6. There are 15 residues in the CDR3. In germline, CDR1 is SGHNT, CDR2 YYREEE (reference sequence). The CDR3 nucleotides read TGTGCCAGCAGGCGAGCGGGAGGACCCACCGGGGAGCTGTTTTTT. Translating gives CASRRAGGPTGELFF.

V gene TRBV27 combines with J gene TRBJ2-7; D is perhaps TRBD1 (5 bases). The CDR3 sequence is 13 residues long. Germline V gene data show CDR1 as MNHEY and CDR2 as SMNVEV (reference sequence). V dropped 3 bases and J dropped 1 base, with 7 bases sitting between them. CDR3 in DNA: TGTGCCAGCAGTTTCACAGGATCCTACGAGCAGTACTTC. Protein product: CASSFTGSYEQYF.

The CDR3 region has the DNA TGCGCCAGCAGCCCAGCCCGGGACACCATATATTTT. Its protein is CASSPARDTIYF. This rearrangement joins TRBV4-1 to TRBJ1-3; D not certain. Trimming stripped 4 bases from V and 8 bases from J, with 9 bases between. This CDR3 region has 12 residues. CDR1 is MGHRA, CDR2 YSYEKL, per germline.

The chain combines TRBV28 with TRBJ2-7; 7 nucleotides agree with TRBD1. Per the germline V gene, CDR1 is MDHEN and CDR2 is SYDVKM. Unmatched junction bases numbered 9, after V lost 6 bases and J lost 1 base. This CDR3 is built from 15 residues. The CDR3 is CASSTASGGSYEQYF. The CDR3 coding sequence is TGTGCCAGCAGCACCGCATCAGGGGGTTCCTACGAGCAGTACTTC.

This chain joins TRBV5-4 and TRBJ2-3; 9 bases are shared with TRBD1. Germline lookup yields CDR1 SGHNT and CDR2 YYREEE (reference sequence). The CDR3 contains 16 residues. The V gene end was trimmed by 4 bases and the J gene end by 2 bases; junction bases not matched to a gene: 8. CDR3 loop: CASSTRTGVITDTQYF. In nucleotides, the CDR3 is TGTGCCAGCAGCACTCGGACAGGGGTTATCACAGATACGCAGTATTTT.

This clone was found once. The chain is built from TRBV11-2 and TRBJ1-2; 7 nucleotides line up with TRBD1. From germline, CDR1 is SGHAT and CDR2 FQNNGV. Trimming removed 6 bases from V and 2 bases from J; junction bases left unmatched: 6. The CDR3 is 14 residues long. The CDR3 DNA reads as TGTGCCAGCAGGTCTACAGGGGCCAACTATGGCTACACCTTC. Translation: CASRSTGANYGYTF.

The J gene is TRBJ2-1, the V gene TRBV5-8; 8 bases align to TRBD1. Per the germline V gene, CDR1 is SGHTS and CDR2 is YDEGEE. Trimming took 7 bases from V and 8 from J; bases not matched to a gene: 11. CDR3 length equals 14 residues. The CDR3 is CASQTGQAGYEQFF. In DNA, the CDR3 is TGTGCCAGCCAAACGGGACAGGCGGGCTATGAGCAGTTCTTC.

As DNA, the CDR3 is TGTGCCAGCAGTCGTAGCGGGAGGGGGGAGACCCAGTACTTC. This sequence encodes CASSRSGRGETQYF. The rearrangement uses TRBV2 and TRBJ2-5; 11 bases are shared with TRBD2. Germline assignment: CDR1 SNHLY and CDR2 FYNNEI. V shed 5 bases, J shed 5 bases, and the junction held 4 bases outside the gene matches. The CDR3 spans 14 residues.

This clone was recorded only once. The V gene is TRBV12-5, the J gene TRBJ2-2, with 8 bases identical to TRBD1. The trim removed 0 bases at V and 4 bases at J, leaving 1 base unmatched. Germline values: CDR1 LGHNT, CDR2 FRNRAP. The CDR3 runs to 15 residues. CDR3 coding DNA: TGTGCTAGTGGTTTGGTCGACAGGGGCACCGGGGAGCTGTTTTTT. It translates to CASGLVDRGTGELFF. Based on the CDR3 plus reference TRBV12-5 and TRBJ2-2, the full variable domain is DARVTQTPRHKVTEMGQEVTMRCQPILGHNTVFWYRQTMMQGLELLAYFRNRAPLDDSGMPKDRFSAEMPDATLATLKIQPSEPRDSAVYFCASGLVDRGTGELFFGEGSRLTVL.

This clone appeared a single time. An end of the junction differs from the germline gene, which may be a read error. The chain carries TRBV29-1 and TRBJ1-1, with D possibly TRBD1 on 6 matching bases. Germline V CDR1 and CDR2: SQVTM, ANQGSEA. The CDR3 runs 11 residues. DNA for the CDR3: TGCAGCGTGCCGACCCCAGGGGAAGGTTTCTTT. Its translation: CSVPTPGEGFF.

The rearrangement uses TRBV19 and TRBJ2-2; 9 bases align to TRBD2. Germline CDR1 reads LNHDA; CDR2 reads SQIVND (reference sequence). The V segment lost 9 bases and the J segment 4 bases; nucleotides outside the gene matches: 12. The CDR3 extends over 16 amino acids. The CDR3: CASWASGNSRTGELFF. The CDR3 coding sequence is TGTGCCAGCTGGGCTAGCGGGAACTCCCGCACCGGGGAGCTGTTTTTT.

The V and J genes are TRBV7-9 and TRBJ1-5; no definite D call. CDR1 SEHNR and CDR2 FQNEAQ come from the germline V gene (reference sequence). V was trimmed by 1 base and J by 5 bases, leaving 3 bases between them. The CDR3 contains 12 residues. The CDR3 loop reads CASSLGDQPQHF. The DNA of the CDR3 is TGTGCCAGCAGCTTAGGAGATCAGCCCCAGCATTTT.

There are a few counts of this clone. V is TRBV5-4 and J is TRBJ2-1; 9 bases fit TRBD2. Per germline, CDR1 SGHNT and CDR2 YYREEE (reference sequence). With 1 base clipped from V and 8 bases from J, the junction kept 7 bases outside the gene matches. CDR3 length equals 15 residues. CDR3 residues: CASSLMLAGSDEQFF. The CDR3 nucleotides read TGTGCCAGCAGCTTGATGCTAGCGGGGTCCGATGAGCAGTTCTTC. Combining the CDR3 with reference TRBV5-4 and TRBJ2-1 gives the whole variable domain ETGVTQSPTHLIKTRGQQVTLRCSSQSGHNTVSWYQQALGQGPQFIFQYYREEENGRGNFPPRFSGLQFPNYSSELNVNALELDDSALYLCASSLMLAGSDEQFFGPGTRLTVL.